This TCR beta chain derives from a study of shared clonotypes between healthy human individuals. TCRdb's copy holds only in-frame clones and misses some; the assay was immunoSEQ multiplex PCR. The sample includes some 470,000 clones, about three quarters seen only once; the top ten take 13%. V was clipped by 5 bases and J by 3 bases, with 14 bases between them. CDR3 length equals 14 residues. CDR1 is LNHDA and CDR2 is SQIVND in the germline V gene (reference sequence). The specimen sequenced was PBMCs. This sequence joins TRBV19 and TRBJ2-7; a weak D match, TRBD2 (5 bases). The TCR sequence derives from a woman between 40 and 55 years old in good health. Some clones in this sample may be carry-over from other donors' samples. CDR3 DNA: TGTGCCAGTAGTCCGGAACTAGTGGGCTACGAGCAGTACTTC. This codes for CASSPELVGYEQYF.